The 14 T cell receptor beta chains listed next were all sequenced from one sample in a study of PD-1 blockade in mismatch repair-deficient tumors. Sequencing was performed with immunoSEQ multiplex PCR; in TCRdb, only in-frame clones are kept and a portion is missing. The sample lists about 79,000 clones, 70% to 90% seen once, with roughly 6% in the top ten. Sequenced here: peripheral blood, sampled 44 weeks after starting pembrolizumab. The receptors originated from an adult with mismatch repair-deficient cancer.

The gene calls are TRBV19 and TRBJ1-2; the match to TRBD1 covers 8 bases. Germline lookup yields CDR1 LNHDA and CDR2 SQIVND (reference sequence). The CDR3 runs to 14 residues. J gave up 2 bases and V 9 bases, and 8 bases lay outside the gene matches. This chain's CDR3 is CASAGGSVNYGYTF. In DNA, the CDR3 is TGTGCCAGCGCAGGGGGCTCCGTCAACTATGGCTACACCTTC.

V and J are TRBV27 and TRBJ2-1; D remains ambiguous. CDR3 length: 12 residues. Trimming stripped 6 bases from V and 7 bases from J, with 10 bases between. The V gene's germline CDR1 is MNHEY and CDR2 SMNVEV (reference sequence). CDR3 sequence reads: CASSRRRNEQFF. CDR3 bases: TGTGCCAGCAGCAGACGGCGGAATGAGCAGTTCTTC.

The chain carries TRBV27 and TRBJ1-2; 7 bases map to TRBD1. This CDR3 region has 13 residues. Germline loops: CDR1 MNHEY, CDR2 SMNVEV (reference sequence). V dropped 7 bases and J dropped 5; count of bases not matched to a gene: 7. The CDR3 protein is CASKSQGTYGYTF. The DNA for the CDR3 is TGTGCCAGCAAATCACAGGGGACGTATGGCTACACCTTC.

The rearrangement links TRBV30 to TRBJ2-1; 15 bases line up with TRBD2. CDR1 is GTSNPN and CDR2 is SVGIG in the germline V gene (reference sequence). The CDR3 runs to 19 residues. The J segment lost 5 bases and the V segment lost 3 bases, leaving 14 bases of the junction unmatched. The CDR3 reads CAWSPPGLAGGYLNNEQFF. The CDR3 DNA sequence: TGTGCCTGGAGCCCTCCCGGACTAGCGGGAGGGTATTTAAACAATGAGCAGTTCTTC. The variable domain in full, with the rest retrieved from reference TRBV30 and TRBJ2-1, is SQTIHQWPATLVQPVGSPLSLECTVEGTSNPNLYWYRQAAGRGLQLLFYSVGIGQISSEVPQNLSASRPQDRQFILSSKKLLLSDSGFYLCAWSPPGLAGGYLNNEQFFGPGTRLTVL.

The chain's CDR3 is CASSNQGGTEAFF. CDR3 DNA: TGTGCCAGCAGTAATCAGGGGGGCACTGAAGCTTTCTTT. V usage is TRBV6-6 and J usage is TRBJ1-1; TRBD1 agrees at 7 bases. The germline V gene has CDR1 MNHNY and CDR2 SVGAGI (reference sequence). The CDR3 runs to 13 residues. V lost 5 bases, J lost 4 bases, and 4 bases stayed unmatched.

The chain couples TRBV9 to TRBJ1-2; 7 bases agree with TRBD1. With 2 bases clipped from V and 0 bases from J, the junction kept 4 bases outside the gene matches. Germline CDR1 and CDR2: SGDLS and YYNGEE. This CDR3 spans 15 amino acids. CDR3 protein: CASSVGDSANYGYTF. CDR3 nucleotide sequence: TGTGCCAGCAGCGTTGGGGACAGTGCTAACTATGGCTACACCTTC.

A remark on this clone: Within the sample, other DNA sequences also encode this same CDR3. The chain joins TRBV5-5 to TRBJ1-1, with D tentatively TRBD1 (5 bases). Germline V lookup: CDR1 SGHKS, CDR2 YYEKEE (reference sequence). Trimming pared 2 bases from V and 3 bases from J, leaving 14 bases between. The CDR3 loop spans 15 amino acids. CDR3 DNA sequence: TGTGCCAGCAGCTTTTCCGGGGGAAGGGACACTGAAGCTTTCTTT. This codes for CASSFSGGRDTEAFF.

The chain carries TRBV6-1 and TRBJ2-7; TRBD2 is a possible D gene (6 bases). The CDR3 consists of 13 residues. Trimming left V 4 bases short and J 4 bases short, with 11 bases between. The germline CDR1 and CDR2 sequences are MNHNS and SASEGT. The CDR3: CASSGDLNYEQYF. In nucleotides, the CDR3 is TGTGCCAGCAGTGGGGACTTAAATTACGAGCAGTACTTC.

CDR3 amino acids: CASSLPGTGSYEQYF. CDR3 nucleotides: TGTGCCAGCAGCTTACCCGGGACAGGATCCTACGAGCAGTACTTC. The J gene is TRBJ2-7, the V gene TRBV5-4; 8 bases map to TRBD1. Germline V lookup: CDR1 SGHNT, CDR2 YYREEE (reference sequence). This CDR3 region has 15 residues. With 2 bases clipped from V and 1 base from J, the junction kept 5 bases outside the gene matches.

This clone was seen once. The chain uses TRBV7-3 and TRBJ2-7, with D unresolved. Per the germline V gene, CDR1 is SGHTA and CDR2 is FQGTGA. The CDR3 runs to 16 residues. Trimming took 2 bases from V and 2 from J, leaving 16 bases between them. This CDR3 is CASSLGPYTTPYEQYF. DNA for the CDR3: TGTGCCAGCAGCTTAGGTCCCTATACTACACCCTACGAGCAGTACTTC. The whole variable domain, remainder taken from reference TRBV7-3 and TRBJ2-7, is GAGVSQTPSNKVTEKGKYVELRCDPISGHTALYWYRQSLGQGPEFLIYFQGTGAADDSGLPNDRFFAVRPEGSVSTLKIQRTERGDSAVYLCASSLGPYTTPYEQYFGPGTRLTVT.

The chain carries TRBV7-9 and TRBJ1-1; no clear D. The ends were cut back, 6 bases at V and 5 bases at J, with 16 bases in the middle. Germline CDR1 is SEHNR and CDR2 is FQNEAQ (reference sequence). This CDR3 region has 14 residues. CDR3 sequence reads: CASRKKGPQTEAFF. The CDR3 DNA sequence: TGTGCCAGCAGAAAAAAGGGCCCACAGACTGAAGCTTTCTTT.

This chain connects TRBV19 to TRBJ1-5; 8 nucleotides align to TRBD1. V lost 5 bases, J lost 9 bases, and 15 bases stayed unmatched. Germline V gene lookup returns CDR1 LNHDA and CDR2 SQIVND (reference sequence). This CDR3 contains 16 residues. The CDR3 nucleotides read TGTGCCAGTAGTCCTTTGGGAGGACAGGGAAACCGGCCCCAGCATTTT. Translated: CASSPLGGQGNRPQHF.

Only one count was recorded for this clone. This chain connects TRBV18 to TRBJ1-1; D is possibly TRBD1 (6 bases). Between the trimmed V and J ends, which lost 0 bases and 8 bases, there was a span of 13 bases. This CDR3 has 14 residues. The germline gives CDR1 KGHSH, CDR2 LQKENI. The CDR3 DNA is TGTGCCAGCTCACCACCGGGACAAGGTTCCGAAGCTTTCTTT. Translated: CASSPPGQGSEAFF.

This chain connects TRBV6-6 to TRBJ2-2; D possibly corresponds to TRBD1 (6 bases). Per the germline V gene, CDR1 is MNHNY and CDR2 is SVGAGI (reference sequence). Trimming pared 6 bases from V and 4 bases from J, leaving 9 bases between. There are 13 residues in the CDR3. The CDR3 reads CASSRTATGELFF. Here the CDR3 DNA reads TGTGCCAGCAGCCGGACAGCCACCGGGGAGCTGTTTTTT.